This record looks at one TCR beta chain sequence and its context. The antigen this receptor binds is unknown. Base qualities are missing; no much larger clone stands one base away. These data originate in a study of beta chain features in type 1 diabetes (dated by TCRdb to 2017 to 2018). In terms of the full investigation: Mean age, gender distribution, total cell number and subset yield were not different between patients and healthy donors. A total of 107,917,701 sorted cells were examined across all samples, and a strong correlation was observed between cell number per subset and RNA yield. The study compared TCRB repertoires of sorted circulating CD4+ T cell subsets between recently diagnosed type 1 diabetes patients and matched healthy donors. Whereas all 28 donors provided naive and central memory subsets, regulatory and stem cell-like memory subsets were isolated from just 8 patients and roughly eight healthy donors.

Paper-wide results and their limitations: Naive, central memory and regulatory TCRB repertoires appeared to be more similar among patients than among healthy donors. Shorter templates might be favored by PCR, yet because patient and control samples were amplified and corrected together, any such skew would affect both groups equally. Because small numbers of individuals were included in the HLA sub-analyses, any influence of HLA type on TCRB rearrangement was left unresolved. Because cDNA was sequenced instead of genomic DNA, highly expressing activated cells could be over-represented, though the groups showed no difference in activation or CD3 levels. A moderate but significant shortening of TCRB CDR3 length was observed in type 1 diabetes patients in all four CD4+ subsets. At VDJ recombination sites, patients with type 1 diabetes made fewer insertions and deleted more nucleotides, a pattern implying thymic rearrangement abnormalities.

Each donor gave one peripheral blood draw, averaging approximately 110 mL, which was collected into heparinised tubes. A BD FACSAria II and a panel including CD45RO, CCR7, CD25, CD127, CD95 and CD27 were used to sort naive, central memory, regulatory and stem cell-like memory CD4+ T cells. All sorted populations exceeded 98% purity. PBMCs were isolated right away by Lymphoprep density gradient centrifugation and were stained directly, without culture. So that batch effects would be minimized, each experiment stained and sorted samples in pairs, pairing one healthy donor with one patient. CDR1 and CDR2 are drawn from the germline V gene: SNHLY, FYNNEI. V lost 8 bases and J lost 1 base; the stretch between them is 14 bases long. The CDR3 goes from the cysteine to the phenylalanine over 14 residues. Left in the record is the CDR3 DNA by itself, 42 bases read in frame from the first base. All of the isolated RNA was reverse transcribed with the High Capacity cDNA Reverse Transcription Kit, so expressed TCRB transcripts were sequenced. Naive, central memory and regulatory T cell samples underwent deep immunoSEQ sequencing, averaging roughly 3.4 million total reads per sample. After sorted cells were lysed in RLT buffer, RNA was extracted with DNase-treated RNeasy Micro or Mini kits, with the choice depending on cell number. Each cell subset was processed on its own to prevent cross-contamination, while patient and healthy donor samples were processed together. Using the immunoSEQ multiplex PCR, TCRB sequences were amplified from cDNA into 87-bp fragments spanning the CDR3 region. Sequencing of the amplicons was done on the Illumina HiSeq platform. As for the authors' bioinformatics: PCR bias was corrected computationally using synthetic template baselines, and reads within Hamming distance 2 were collapsed, with unmergeable singletons discarded. Reads were aligned to IMGT to assign V, D and J genes, CDR3 length, and insertions or deletions at six rearrangement sites. Clonotype counts were normalized to sorted cell number within each subset before computing true diversity and Gini coefficients with the tcR R package. Repertoire sharing was quantified using the overlap coefficient calculated on TCRB nucleotide sequences. As a proxy for the pre-selection repertoire, out-of-frame TCRB sequences from naive cells were analyzed. The table was pulled from immuneACCESS by TCRdb, which kept in-frame rearrangements only. Such tables lose some clones; where checked, under half of the loss comes from unresolved V genes, and the rest has no known cause. Clone size and V and J calls were adopted from that table, with D and trimming inferred from the DNA. The sample has a few hundred thousand clones on record, around 30% of them singletons. Clones ranked in the top ten supply roughly 0.066% of the sample.

Material: naive CD4+ T cells from blood. The sample's cell subset or site label, decoded: true naive CD4+ T cells. The chain is encoded by TRBV2 joined to TRBJ1-2, with the identity of the D gene unclear. The clonotype originates from a young man in good health. The CDR3 amino acid sequence is: CASRVDGLNYGYTF. The DNA sequence follows: TGTGCCAGCCGGGTGGATGGCCTTAACTATGGCTACACCTTC.